This T cell receptor (beta chain) was sequenced during a study of T cells after yellow fever vaccination. Template switching by 5'RACE produced TCR cDNA, adding a universal primer site and UMIs. Via MiXCR, TCRdb re-called the 5' RACE reads, giving one row per CDR3 protein. The sample consists of some 320,000 distinct CDR3 sequences, 8.7% of them appearing once. Sequencing used CD4+ T cells sorted from PBMCs, obtained 5 days after the yellow fever booster vaccination. The receptor was derived from a man aged 18 to 30 who received the YFV17D yellow fever vaccine.

The CDR3 DNA reads TGTGCCAGCAGCGCACAGACAGGGCGGACTGAAGCTTTCTTT. This encodes CASSAQTGRTEAFF. The chain uses TRBV9 and TRBJ1-1; 7 nucleotides line up with TRBD1. The V and J ends lost 3 bases and 5 bases, in that order; junction bases with no gene match: 7. The CDR3 runs to 14 residues. From germline, CDR1 is SGDLS and CDR2 YYNGEE.